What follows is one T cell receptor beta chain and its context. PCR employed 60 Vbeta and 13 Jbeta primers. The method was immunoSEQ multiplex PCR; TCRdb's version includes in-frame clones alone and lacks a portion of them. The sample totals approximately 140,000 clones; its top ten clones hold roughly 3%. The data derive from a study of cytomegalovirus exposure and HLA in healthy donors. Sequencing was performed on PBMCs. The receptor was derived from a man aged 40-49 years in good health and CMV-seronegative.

The CDR3 is CASSRTGTNYGYTF. As DNA, the CDR3 is TGTGCCAGCAGCAGGACAGGGACTAACTATGGCTACACCTTC. The genes are TRBV6-5 and TRBJ1-2; 8 positions match TRBD1. Looked up from germline, CDR1 is MNHEY and CDR2 is SVGAGI. Germline trimming cut 6 bases from V and 0 bases from J; bases unmatched to any gene: 3. The CDR3 has 14 residues.